This T cell receptor beta chain was sequenced in a study of blood T cell repertoires in COVID-19. The wider study: The samples span acute and convalescent COVID-19 from the United States, Italy and Spain. PBMCs, B-cell-depleted T cells, or T cells were the source of the cDNA or gDNA that made up the material.

Assay used: immunoSEQ multiplex PCR; TCRdb lists only in-frame clones, some missing. The sample comprises approximately 240,000 clones, approximately 80% of which are singletons, and 5.1% rests with the top ten. This CDR3 comprises 15 residues. Germline lookup yields CDR1 SGHRS and CDR2 YFSETQ. Germline trimming cut 4 bases from V and 4 bases from J; bases unmatched to any gene: 6. The chain links TRBV5-1 to TRBJ2-2, with TRBD1 matching 8 bases. The receptor was derived from a woman aged 60-75 years who had recovered from COVID-19. Sequencing input: peripheral blood. The CDR3 DNA sequence: TGCGCCAGCAGCAGGGGACAGGTGGGCACCGGGGAGCTGTTTTTT. Its translation: CASSRGQVGTGELFF.